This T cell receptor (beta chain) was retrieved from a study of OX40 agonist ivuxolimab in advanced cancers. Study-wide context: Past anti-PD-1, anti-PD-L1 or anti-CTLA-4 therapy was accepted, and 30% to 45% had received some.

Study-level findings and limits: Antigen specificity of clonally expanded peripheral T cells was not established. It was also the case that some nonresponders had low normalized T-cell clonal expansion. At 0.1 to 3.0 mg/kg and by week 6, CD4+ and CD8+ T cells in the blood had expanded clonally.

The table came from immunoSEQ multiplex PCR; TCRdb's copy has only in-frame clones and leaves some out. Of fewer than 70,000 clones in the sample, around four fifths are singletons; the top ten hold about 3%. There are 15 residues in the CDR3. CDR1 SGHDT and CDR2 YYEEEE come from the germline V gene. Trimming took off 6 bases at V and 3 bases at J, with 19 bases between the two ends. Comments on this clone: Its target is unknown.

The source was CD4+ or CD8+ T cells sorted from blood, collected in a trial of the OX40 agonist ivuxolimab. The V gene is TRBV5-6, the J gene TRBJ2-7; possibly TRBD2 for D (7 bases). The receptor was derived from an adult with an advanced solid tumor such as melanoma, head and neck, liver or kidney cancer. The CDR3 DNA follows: TGTGCCAGCATCCCGGGGGGCCAGGGCCTCTACGAGCAGTACTTC. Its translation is CASIPGGQGLYEQYF.